A single sample is the source of the 3 T cell receptor beta chains below, sequenced in a study of OX40 agonist ivuxolimab in advanced cancers. Assay: immunoSEQ multiplex PCR; the TCRdb copy retains only in-frame clones and omits some. The repertoire holds 71,000 or so clones, with about 85% as singletons. The sample in question was CD4+ or CD8+ T cells sorted from blood, obtained in a trial of the OX40 agonist ivuxolimab. Receptors originate from an adult with an advanced solid tumor such as melanoma, head and neck, liver or kidney cancer.

The chain combines TRBV10-3 with TRBJ2-3; tentatively, D is TRBD2 (6 bases). Germline CDR1 is ENHRY and CDR2 is SYGVKD. V shed 10 bases and J shed 6 bases, with 20 bases lying between them. The CDR3 length is 14 residues. The CDR3 protein is CATHGVPGGDTQYF. For the CDR3, the DNA is TGTGCCACTCACGGGGTGCCAGGAGGGGATACGCAGTATTTT.

The V gene is TRBV4-2, the J gene TRBJ2-3; 9 positions match TRBD1. The CDR3 loop spans 16 amino acids. V shed 4 bases, J shed 4 bases, and the junction held 9 bases outside the gene matches. Germline CDR1 and CDR2: LGHNA and YNFKEQ. CDR3 sequence: CASSPPGQGLADTQYF. The CDR3 DNA reads TGTGCCAGCAGCCCTCCGGGACAGGGTCTCGCAGATACGCAGTATTTT.

The chain employs TRBV9 and TRBJ2-2, with 7 positions matching TRBD2. Germline-derived CDR1 and CDR2 are SGDLS and YYNGEE. V lost 1 base, J lost 5 bases, and 8 bases stayed unmatched. This CDR3 has 16 amino acids. The CDR3 nucleotides are TGTGCCAGCAGCGTAATCCCGACTAGCCAAACCGGGGAGCTGTTTTTT. Translation: CASSVIPTSQTGELFF.